This entry lists 13 T cell receptor beta chains sequenced from one sample in a study of cytomegalovirus exposure and HLA in healthy donors. The primer mix had 60 Vbeta and 13 Jbeta primers. Some clones are missing from TCRdb's copy, which holds only in-frame ones; the method was immunoSEQ multiplex PCR. The sample carries approximately 130,000 clones, approximately 8% recorded once. Sequences were obtained from PBMCs. These receptors all come from a woman in her 40s in good health and CMV-seropositive.

The chain recombines TRBV6-6 with TRBJ1-4; no definite D call. The CDR3 is 16 residues long. Trimming removed 5 bases from V and 0 bases from J, with 13 bases in between. CDR1 is MNHNY and CDR2 is SVGAGI in the germline V gene (reference sequence). CDR3 sequence: CASSNESPPTNEKLFF. DNA of the CDR3: TGTGCCAGCAGTAACGAGAGTCCCCCAACTAATGAAAAACTGTTTTTT.

This clone has just a few counts. The V gene is TRBV5-1, the J gene TRBJ2-2; tentatively, D is TRBD2 (6 bases). The CDR3 contains 15 residues. V was shortened by 5 bases and J by 5 bases, with 16 bases between the two germline ends. In germline, CDR1 is SGHRS, CDR2 YFSETQ. The CDR3 sequence: CASSYLQRATGELFF. The DNA for the CDR3 is TGCGCCAGCAGTTACCTCCAGCGGGCAACCGGGGAGCTGTTTTTT. Supplemented by reference TRBV5-1 and TRBJ2-2, the full variable domain reads KAGVTQTPRYLIKTRGQQVTLSCSPISGHRSVSWYQQTPGQGLQFLFEYFSETQRNKGNFPGRFSGRQFSNSRSEMNVSTLELGDSALYLCASSYLQRATGELFFGEGSRLTVL.

J is TRBJ1-6 and V is TRBV19; 9 bases are shared with TRBD1. The CDR3 spans 16 residues. CDR1 and CDR2 from the germline V gene are LNHDA and SQIVND (reference sequence). J gave up 6 bases and V 6 bases, and 9 bases lay outside the gene matches. Here the CDR3 reads CASSSGTGRGNSPLHF. The DNA for the CDR3 is TGTGCCAGTAGCTCCGGGACAGGGAGGGGTAATTCACCCCTCCACTTT.

This clone was recorded a few times. The chain employs TRBV6-5 and TRBJ2-7, with TRBD1 identical over 10 bases. The germline CDR1 and CDR2 sequences are MNHEY and SVGAGI. The CDR3 is 13 amino acids. V gave up 5 bases and J gave up 4 bases; unmatched junction bases: 2. The CDR3: CASSGDRGYEQYF. The CDR3 coding sequence is TGTGCCAGCAGTGGGGACAGGGGTTACGAGCAGTACTTC.

The CDR3 DNA reads TGTGCCAGCAGCGTCTTAAACACCGGGAGTTACAATGAGCAGTTCTTC. Its protein is CASSVLNTGSYNEQFF. The rearrangement joins TRBV5-6 to TRBJ2-1, with D perhaps matching TRBD2 (6 bases). CDR1 SGHDT and CDR2 YYEEEE come from the germline V gene. This CDR3 is built from 16 residues. The V end was cut by 4 bases, the J end by 4 bases, with 18 bases between.

The CDR3 DNA follows: TGTGCCAGCACCATTAGGGGGTACAATGAGCAGTTCTTC. Protein: CASTIRGYNEQFF. The V call is TRBV6-6, the J call TRBJ2-1, with D possibly matching TRBD1 (6 bases). Between the trimmed V and J ends, which lost 7 bases and 4 bases, there was a span of 11 bases. Germline V gene sequence: CDR1 MNHNY, CDR2 SVGAGI (reference sequence). This CDR3 region has 13 residues.

There are a few counts of this clone. CDR3 sequence: CASSSKDRGFSYEQYF. CDR3 sequence (DNA): TGCGCCAGCAGCTCCAAGGACAGGGGTTTTTCCTACGAGCAGTACTTC. The V and J genes are TRBV5-1 and TRBJ2-7, with 9 bases fitting TRBD1. CDR3 length equals 16 residues. From germline, CDR1 is SGHRS and CDR2 YFSETQ. Germline trimming cut 3 bases from V and 1 base from J; bases unmatched to any gene: 8.

V usage is TRBV6-1 and J usage is TRBJ1-4; 7 bases are a match to TRBD1. Germline CDR1 and CDR2: MNHNS and SASEGT. This CDR3 region has 15 residues. With V trimmed by 4 bases and J by 10 bases, 12 bases remained unmatched. The CDR3 region is CASSGPTGSIGKLFF. Here the CDR3 DNA reads TGTGCCAGCAGTGGTCCGACAGGGTCCATTGGAAAACTGTTTTTT.

Comments on this clone: The germline gene is not matched at one end of the junction; a read error may be the cause. The gene calls are TRBV5-6 and TRBJ2-7; 7 bases are shared with TRBD1. This CDR3 has 11 amino acids. The germline V gene has CDR1 SGHDT and CDR2 YYEEEE. CDR3 sequence (DNA): TGTGCCAGCAGCGTCCGGGACAGTCGAATCTTC. It yields the protein CASSVRDSRIF.

This rearrangement joins TRBV11-2 to TRBJ2-1, with 8 bases matching TRBD1. CDR1 and CDR2 from the germline V gene are SGHAT and FQNNGV. The CDR3 is made up of 16 amino acids. V lost 3 bases to trimming and J lost 4 bases; unmatched junction nucleotides: 8. CDR3 sequence: CASSLGAGGEYNEQFF. The DNA of the CDR3 is TGTGCCAGCAGCTTGGGGGCAGGGGGCGAGTACAATGAGCAGTTCTTC.

The rearrangement joins TRBV7-3 to TRBJ2-1; TRBD2 might be the D (5 bases). Germline CDR1 reads SGHTA; CDR2 reads FQGTGA. The CDR3 consists of 15 residues. Trimming removed 3 bases from V and 0 bases from J, with 9 bases in between. CDR3 in amino acids: CASSLLGSSYNEQFF. CDR3 DNA: TGTGCCAGCAGCTTGTTAGGGAGCTCCTACAATGAGCAGTTCTTC.

The V gene is TRBV5-5, the J gene TRBJ1-1; D not resolved. V lost 2 bases, J lost 1 base, and 6 bases lay in between. The CDR3 is 13 residues long. The germline gives CDR1 SGHKS, CDR2 YYEKEE (reference sequence). Here the CDR3 reads CASSLATNTEAFF. DNA of the CDR3: TGTGCCAGCAGCTTAGCTACGAACACTGAAGCTTTCTTT.

This clone was found a few times. The chain has TRBV29-1 and TRBJ1-1; D may be TRBD1 (5 bases). The CDR3 has 14 residues. The germline V and J ends were trimmed by 3 bases and 5 bases, with 16 bases remaining between them. Germline loops: CDR1 SQVTM, CDR2 ANQGSEA. The CDR3: CSVDQGRAGTEAFF. As DNA, the CDR3 is TGCAGCGTTGATCAGGGACGCGCGGGGACTGAAGCTTTCTTT.